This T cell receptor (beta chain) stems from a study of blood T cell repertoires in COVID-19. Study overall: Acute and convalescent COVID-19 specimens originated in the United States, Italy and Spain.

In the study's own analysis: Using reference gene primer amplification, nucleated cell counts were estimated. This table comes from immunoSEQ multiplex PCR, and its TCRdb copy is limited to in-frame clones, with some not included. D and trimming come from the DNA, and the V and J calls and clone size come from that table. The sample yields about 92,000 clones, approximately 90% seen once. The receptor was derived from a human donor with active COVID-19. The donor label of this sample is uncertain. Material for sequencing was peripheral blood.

The CDR3, as DNA: TGTGCCAGCAGCGACAGGGTCACTGAGCAGTTCTTC. Residues: CASSDRVTEQFF. This chain uses TRBV6-5 with TRBJ2-1; 7 bases match TRBD1. The CDR3 consists of 12 residues. Unmatched junction bases numbered 5, after V lost 6 bases and J lost 9 bases. Germline-derived CDR1 and CDR2 are MNHEY and SVGAGI.